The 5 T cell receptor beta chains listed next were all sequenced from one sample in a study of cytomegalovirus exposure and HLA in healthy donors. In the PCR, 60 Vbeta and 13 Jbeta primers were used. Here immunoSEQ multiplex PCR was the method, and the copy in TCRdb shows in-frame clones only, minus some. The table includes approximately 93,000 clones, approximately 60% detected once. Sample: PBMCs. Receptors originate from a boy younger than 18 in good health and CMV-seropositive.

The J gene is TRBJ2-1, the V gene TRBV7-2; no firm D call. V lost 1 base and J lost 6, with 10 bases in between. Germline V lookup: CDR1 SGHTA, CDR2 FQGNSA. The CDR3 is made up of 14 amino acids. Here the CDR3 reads CASSLGFSGNEQFF. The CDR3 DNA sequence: TGTGCCAGCAGCTTAGGTTTTTCCGGCAATGAGCAGTTCTTC.

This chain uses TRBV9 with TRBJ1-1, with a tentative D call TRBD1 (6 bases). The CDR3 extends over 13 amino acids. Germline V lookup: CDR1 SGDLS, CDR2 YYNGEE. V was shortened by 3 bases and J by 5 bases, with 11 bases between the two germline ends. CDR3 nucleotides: TGTGCCAGCAGCGAGGGAGGGGGAACTGAAGCTTTCTTT. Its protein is CASSEGGGTEAFF.

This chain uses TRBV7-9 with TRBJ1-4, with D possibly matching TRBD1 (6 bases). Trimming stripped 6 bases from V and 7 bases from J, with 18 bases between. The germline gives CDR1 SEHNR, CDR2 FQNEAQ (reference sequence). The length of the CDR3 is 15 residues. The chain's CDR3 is CASSTDRTRSEKLFF. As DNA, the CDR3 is TGTGCCAGCAGTACTGACAGGACTAGAAGTGAAAAACTGTTTTTT.

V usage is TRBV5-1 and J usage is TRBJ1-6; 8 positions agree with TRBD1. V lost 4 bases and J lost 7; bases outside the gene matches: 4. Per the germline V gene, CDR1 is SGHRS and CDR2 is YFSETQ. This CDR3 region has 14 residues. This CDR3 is CASSQTGDNSPLHF. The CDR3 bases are TGCGCCAGCAGCCAGACAGGGGACAATTCACCCCTCCACTTT.

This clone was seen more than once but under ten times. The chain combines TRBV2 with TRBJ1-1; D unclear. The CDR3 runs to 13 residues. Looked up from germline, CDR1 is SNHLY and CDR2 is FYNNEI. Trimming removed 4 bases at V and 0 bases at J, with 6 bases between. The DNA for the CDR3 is TGTGCCAGCAGTGTCGAGGTGAACACTGAAGCTTTCTTT. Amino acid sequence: CASSVEVNTEAFF.